This paragraph reports one TCR beta chain. Its recognized antigen is unknown. Base qualities were left out, and no much larger clone turns up one base away. The sample originates from a study of tumor-infiltrating lymphocytes in localized non-small cell lung cancer (dated by TCRdb to about 2021). Background on the whole study: Several histologies were represented in the cohort, which also included both smokers and never-smokers as well as patients whose samples were collected after neoadjuvant chemotherapy. From each patient came resected tumor tissue plus uninvolved lung tissue from that same patient, and the uninvolved lung tissue was described as non-adjacent to the tumor. Flow cytometry, multiplex immunofluorescence, RNA-seq, exome sequencing and proteomics were applied to the same patients as TCR sequencing, which was one of several integrated assays. The overall ICON cohort comprised 150 surgical patients with localized non-small cell lung cancer whose tumors were resected. For 50 to 60 patients, immunoSEQ T-cell fraction was compared between paired tumor and uninvolved lung. Overall results and qualifications from the work: Because assay coverage varied across patients depending on available tissue quantity, TCR sequencing was performed for only a subset of the cohort. Different pieces of the same tissue were used for different assays, so technical variation could not be separated from intratumor heterogeneity. Higher T cell infiltration in tumors than in uninvolved lung tissue was supported by TCRbeta sequencing, consistent with immunofluorescence CD3 counts. The TCR-derived T-cell fraction showed no difference between the flow cytometry-defined immunotypes IM1 (good prognosis) and IM2 (poor prognosis).

The T-cell fraction in tumor and uninvolved lung tissue was provided by TCR sequencing with the immunoSEQ assay. Processing in the source paper ran as follows. In the survival analysis, patients were divided into a high T-cell fraction group (upper tertile) and a low T-cell fraction group (lower two tertiles), and the two groups were compared using a log-rank test. A signed-rank test was used to test differences in T-cell fraction between paired tumor and uninvolved lung samples. The source is immuneACCESS, and TCRdb retained only in-frame sequences with V and J called. Part of the clones is not carried over; for the studies checked, unresolved V genes explain less than half of this, and the remainder is unexplained. From that table come the V and J calls and clone size; the DNA was used to work out D and trimming. This sample gives about 9,200 clones in total; 60% of them show up just once. The biggest ten clones account for about 11% of the sample.

ICON enrollment began in 2016, and the last patient was enrolled in late 2018. Fresh tumor and matched uninvolved tissue for in-depth immune analyses, including TCR sequencing, were collected from a subcohort of approximately 82 patients. DNA for TCR sequencing was isolated from bulk tissue, and no cell sorting was done. The sequencing input was uninvolved lung tissue not adjacent to the tumor. The TCR comes from a human donor with non-small cell lung cancer.

CDR3 region: CASSQDQLAGVNTQYF. The DNA is TGTGCCAGCAGCCAAGATCAGTTAGCGGGGGTAAATACGCAGTATTTT. The receptor chain draws on TRBV4-2 and TRBJ2-3, with 9 central nucleotides matching TRBD2. For this chain, trimming is 0 bases at the V end and 7 bases at the J end, and the number of junction bases without a gene match is 8. The CDR3 numbers 16 residues from cysteine through phenylalanine. The DNA shown is the 48-base CDR3, in frame from base 1. Looking up the germline V gene yields CDR1 LGHNA and CDR2 YNFKEQ.